The entry below describes one TCR beta chain. Its antigen remains unidentified. This specimen comes from a study of T-cell reconstitution after alpha-beta-depleted transplantation in children. Study-wide results and caveats: About two months after transplant, alpha-beta T cells reportedly came from several hundred expanded graft clones.

Unique molecular identifiers featured in how the TCRbeta library was prepared. TCRdb called the PCR reads again in MiXCR, with one record for every CDR3 protein. The sample has hundreds of thousands of distinct CDR3 sequences, roughly a quarter seen once. Germline V gene sequence: CDR1 KGHSH, CDR2 LQKENI. This CDR3 comprises 15 residues. V was pared by 4 bases and J by 0 bases, with 4 bases of the junction left unmatched. The input for sequencing was PBMCs, mostly from graft donor cells, taken 360 days after TCRalphabeta/CD19-depleted stem cell transplant. This clonotype originated in a female patient aged 2-9 years who had a stem cell transplant for congenital amegakaryocytic thrombocytopenia, so the T cells may come from the graft donor. V gene TRBV18 combines with J gene TRBJ2-7; TRBD2 agrees at 9 bases. This chain's CDR3 is CASSRTTSGSYEQYF. CDR3 bases: TGTGCCAGCTCACGAACGACTAGCGGCTCCTACGAGCAGTACTTC.